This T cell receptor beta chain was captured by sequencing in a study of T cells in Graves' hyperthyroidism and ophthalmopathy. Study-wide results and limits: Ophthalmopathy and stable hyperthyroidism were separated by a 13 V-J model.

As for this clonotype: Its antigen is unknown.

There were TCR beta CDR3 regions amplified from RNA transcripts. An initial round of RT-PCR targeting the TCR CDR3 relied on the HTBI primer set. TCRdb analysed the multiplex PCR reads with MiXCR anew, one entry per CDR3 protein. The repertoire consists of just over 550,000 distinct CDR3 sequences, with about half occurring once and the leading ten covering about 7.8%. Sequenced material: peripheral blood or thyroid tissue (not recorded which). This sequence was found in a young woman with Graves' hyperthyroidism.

In DNA form, the CDR3 reads TGTGCCACCCGACAGGGTAGGAATTCACCCCTCCACTTT. Translated, it gives CATRQGRNSPLHF. V gene TRBV7-9 combines with J gene TRBJ1-6; 7 nucleotides match TRBD1. This CDR3 contains 13 residues. Trimming at V came to 10 bases and at J to 7 bases, leaving 7 bases not matched to a gene. Looked up from germline, CDR1 is SEHNR and CDR2 is FQNEAQ (reference sequence).